This T cell receptor beta chain was identified during a study of CD8 T cells in ankylosing spondylitis. This clonotype was seen repeatedly, ten times or more. Its specificity is unknown. One entry per CDR3 protein results from TCRdb running MiXCR on the 5' RACE reads. The data hold 200,000 to 250,000 distinct CDR3 sequences, with over 9.5% observed a single time. Points from the study as a whole: Prior work had noted some motif variants in reactive arthritis blood and synovial fluid.

Germline CDR1 SGHRS, CDR2 YFSETQ. The CDR3 contains 15 residues. Between the trimmed V and J ends, which lost 4 bases and 7 bases, there was a span of 15 bases. Input material: blood, either unsorted or a sorted T cell fraction (not recorded which). The V call is TRBV5-1, the J call TRBJ1-6; D unclear. The TCR comes from a male donor with ankylosing spondylitis or in good health (not recorded which). The CDR3 nucleotides are TGCGCCAGCAGCGTGGGCAATACGGAAAATTCACCCCTCCACTTT. This sequence encodes CASSVGNTENSPLHF.